Sequencing of this T cell receptor beta chain was carried out in a study of OX40 agonist ivuxolimab in advanced cancers. In the study overall: Enrolled patients in dose escalation had cancers that were hepatocellular carcinoma, melanoma, renal cell or head and neck cancer.

V was pared by 3 bases and J by 4 bases, with 14 bases between. The CDR3 consists of 15 residues. Per the germline V gene, CDR1 is SGHVS and CDR2 is FQNEAQ. Sequencing used immunoSEQ multiplex PCR; TCRdb keeps in-frame clones, though not all of them. The sample has roughly 86,000 clones; approximately 90% are singletons. This chain connects TRBV7-8 to TRBJ2-3; perhaps TRBD2 as D (6 bases). This TCR was sampled from an adult with an advanced solid tumor such as melanoma, head and neck, liver or kidney cancer. The sequencing here drew on CD4+ or CD8+ T cells sorted from blood, taken in a trial of the OX40 agonist ivuxolimab. The CDR3 reads CASSFWGVAADTQYF. CDR3 sequence (DNA): TGTGCCAGCAGCTTCTGGGGGGTAGCTGCAGATACGCAGTATTTT.